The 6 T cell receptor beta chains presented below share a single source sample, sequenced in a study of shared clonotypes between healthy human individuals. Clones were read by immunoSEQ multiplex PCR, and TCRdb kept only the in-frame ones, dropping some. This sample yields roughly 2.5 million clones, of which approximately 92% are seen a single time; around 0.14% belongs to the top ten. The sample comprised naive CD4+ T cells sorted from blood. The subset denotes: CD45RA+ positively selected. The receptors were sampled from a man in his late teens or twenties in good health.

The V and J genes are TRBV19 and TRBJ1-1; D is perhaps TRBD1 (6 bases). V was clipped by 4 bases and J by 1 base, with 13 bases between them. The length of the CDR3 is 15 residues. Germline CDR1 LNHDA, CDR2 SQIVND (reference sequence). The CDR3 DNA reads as TGTGCCAGTAGTACCCGACAGGTCAAGAACACTGAAGCTTTCTTT. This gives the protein CASSTRQVKNTEAFF.

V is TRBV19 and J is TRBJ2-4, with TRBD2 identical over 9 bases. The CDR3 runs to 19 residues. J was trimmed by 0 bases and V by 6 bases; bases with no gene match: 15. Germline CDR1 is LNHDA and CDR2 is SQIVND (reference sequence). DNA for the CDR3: TGTGCCAGTAGCGGCGGAGGGCTAGCGGGGTCGCTAGCCAAAAACATTCAGTACTTC. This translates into CASSGGGLAGSLAKNIQYF.

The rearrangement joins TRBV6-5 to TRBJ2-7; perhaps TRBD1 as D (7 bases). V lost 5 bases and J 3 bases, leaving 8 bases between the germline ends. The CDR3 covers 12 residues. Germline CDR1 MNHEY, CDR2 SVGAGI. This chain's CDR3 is CASSQGGYEQYF. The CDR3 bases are TGTGCCAGCAGTCAGGGGGGCTACGAGCAGTACTTC.

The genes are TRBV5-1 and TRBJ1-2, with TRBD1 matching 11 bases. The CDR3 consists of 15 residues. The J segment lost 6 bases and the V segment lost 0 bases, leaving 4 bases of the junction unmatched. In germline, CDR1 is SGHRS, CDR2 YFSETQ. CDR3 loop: CASSLVRTGGDGYTF. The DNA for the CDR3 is TGCGCCAGCAGCTTGGTTCGGACAGGGGGCGATGGCTACACCTTC.

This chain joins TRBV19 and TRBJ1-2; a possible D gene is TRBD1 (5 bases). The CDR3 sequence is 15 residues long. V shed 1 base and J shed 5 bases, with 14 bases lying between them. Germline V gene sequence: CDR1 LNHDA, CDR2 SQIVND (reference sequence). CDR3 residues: CASSIGSKRGYGYTF. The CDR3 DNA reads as TGTGCCAGTAGTATAGGGTCGAAGAGGGGATATGGCTACACCTTC.

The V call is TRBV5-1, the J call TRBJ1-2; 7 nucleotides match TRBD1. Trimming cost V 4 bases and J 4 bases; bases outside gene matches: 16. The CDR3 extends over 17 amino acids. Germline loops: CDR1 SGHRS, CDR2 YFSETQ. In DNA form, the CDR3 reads TGCGCCAGCAGCCTGGGACAGATGGCGCCACCGGGCTATGGCTACACCTTC. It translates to CASSLGQMAPPGYGYTF.